Presented here are 20 T cell receptor beta chains from one specimen sequenced in a study of blood T cell repertoires in COVID-19. Repertoires were generated with immunoSEQ multiplex PCR, while TCRdb's copy carries only in-frame clones and drops some. The top ten clones hold around 7.8% of a sample with about 530,000 clones, roughly nine tenths of them seen once. Sequencing was carried out using peripheral blood. These receptors were taken from a woman in her fifties or sixties with COVID-19, enrolled during active disease.

The genes are TRBV4-2 and TRBJ1-1, with 7 positions matching TRBD1. The junction had 7 bases not matched to a gene; V was cut back by 3 bases and J by 6 bases. Germline CDR1 is LGHNA and CDR2 is YNFKEQ. The CDR3 extends over 14 amino acids. The CDR3 DNA follows: TGTGCCAGCAGCCACACACAGGGGACCGCTGAAGCTTTCTTT. This sequence encodes CASSHTQGTAEAFF.

This clone was recorded a few times. The chain couples TRBV5-1 to TRBJ2-7, with 8 nucleotides matching TRBD1. This CDR3 has 13 amino acids. The V and J ends lost 7 bases and 5 bases, in that order; junction bases with no gene match: 8. CDR1 SGHRS and CDR2 YFSETQ come from the germline V gene. CDR3 DNA sequence: TGCGCCAGCTTCGGGACAGGATCCAACGAGCAGTACTTC. The encoded protein is CASFGTGSNEQYF.

The rearrangement links TRBV13 to TRBJ2-7; the match to TRBD2 covers 8 bases. CDR3 length equals 16 residues. Germline lookup yields CDR1 PRHDT and CDR2 FYEKMQ (reference sequence). With V trimmed by 2 bases and J by 1 base, 7 bases remained unmatched. DNA for the CDR3: TGTGCCAGCAGCTTAATGGCGGGGGGCCTATCCTACGAGCAGTACTTC. This sequence encodes CASSLMAGGLSYEQYF. Combining the CDR3 with reference TRBV13 and TRBJ2-7 gives the whole variable domain AAGVIQSPRHLIKEKRETATLKCYPIPRHDTVYWYQQGPGQDPQFLISFYEKMQSDKGSIPDRFSAQQFSDYHSELNMSSLELGDSALYFCASSLMAGGLSYEQYFGPGTRLTVT.

This rearrangement joins TRBV2 to TRBJ2-7, with D tentatively TRBD1 (6 bases). This CDR3 has 12 residues. Germline V lookup: CDR1 SNHLY, CDR2 FYNNEI. V gave up 10 bases and J gave up 3 bases, with 13 bases separating them. CDR3 residues: CAIATGGYEQYF. The CDR3 nucleotides read TGTGCCATCGCGACAGGAGGCTACGAGCAGTACTTC.

V is TRBV14 and J is TRBJ2-1, with TRBD2 matching over 8 bases. From germline, CDR1 is SGHDN and CDR2 FVKESK. The CDR3 length is 13 residues. V trimming: 3 bases; J trimming: 5 bases; junction bases outside the gene matches: 0. The CDR3 sequence is CASSQRGDNEQFF. CDR3 DNA: TGTGCCAGCAGCCAGCGGGGGGACAATGAGCAGTTCTTC.

This chain joins TRBV25-1 and TRBJ2-5; 8 bases agree with TRBD1. CDR1 MGHDK and CDR2 SYGVNS come from the germline V gene. V shed 4 bases, J shed 5 bases, and the junction held 9 bases outside the gene matches. This CDR3 contains 15 residues. Written as DNA, the CDR3 is TGTGCCAGCAGTGGACAGGGGTTCGCTGCGGAGACCCAGTACTTC. It codes for CASSGQGFAAETQYF.

This chain connects TRBV5-1 to TRBJ1-1; 7 nucleotides agree with TRBD1. V lost 8 bases, J lost 0 bases, and 13 bases stayed unmatched. The CDR3 consists of 16 residues. Germline V gene data show CDR1 as SGHRS and CDR2 as YFSETQ. The CDR3 DNA reads as TGCGCCAGATTACCTTCGGCAGGGGGGCTGAACACTGAAGCTTTCTTT. This gives the protein CARLPSAGGLNTEAFF.

In this sample, this clone turned up once. The gene calls are TRBV3-1 (or the pseudogene TRBV3-2) and TRBJ2-1; tentative D call: TRBD2 (6 bases). CDR1 and CDR2 from the germline V gene are LGHDT and YNNKEL (reference sequence). The CDR3 spans 12 residues. Trimming pared 0 bases from V and 13 bases from J, leaving 10 bases between. The CDR3 region has the DNA TGTGCCAGCAGCCAAGAGGCCGGGGGACAGTTCTTC. As protein: CASSQEAGGQFF.

This clone was seen just once. The rearrangement uses TRBV6-6 and TRBJ1-2; D not certain. Germline V lookup: CDR1 MNHNY, CDR2 SVGAGI (reference sequence). The CDR3 has 14 residues. The ends were cut back, 8 bases at V and 6 bases at J, with 19 bases in the middle. The CDR3 here is CASSFPAPSDGYTF. DNA for the CDR3: TGTGCCAGCTCATTTCCTGCCCCCTCGGATGGCTACACCTTC.

J is TRBJ1-2 and V is TRBV5-1; D might be TRBD1 (6 bases). Germline CDR1 SGHRS, CDR2 YFSETQ. Trimming stripped 0 bases from V and 1 base from J, with 16 bases between. The CDR3 extends over 17 amino acids. The CDR3 loop is CASSLVRLDSINYGYTF. The CDR3, as DNA: TGCGCCAGCAGCTTGGTTCGGCTGGACAGTATTAACTATGGCTACACCTTC.

The V call is TRBV9, the J call TRBJ2-7; 11 nucleotides agree with TRBD2. Per the germline V gene, CDR1 is SGDLS and CDR2 is YYNGEE. The CDR3 loop spans 16 amino acids. V was pared by 0 bases and J by 6 bases, with 8 bases of the junction left unmatched. CDR3 region: CASSVEGSGGATEQYF. The CDR3 DNA sequence: TGTGCCAGCAGCGTAGAGGGTAGCGGGGGGGCCACCGAGCAGTACTTC.

The chain combines TRBV5-1 with TRBJ2-1, with a tentative D call TRBD1 (6 bases). The V gene lost 6 bases and the J gene lost 7 bases, with 11 bases spanning the gap. This CDR3 is 12 amino acids long. Germline assignment: CDR1 SGHRS and CDR2 YFSETQ. The CDR3 sequence is CASMGAGNEQFF. DNA of the CDR3: TGCGCCAGCATGGGGGCTGGGAATGAGCAGTTCTTC.

The rearrangement links TRBV28 to TRBJ1-4; tentative D call: TRBD1 (5 bases). Germline V gives CDR1 MDHEN, CDR2 SYDVKM. The CDR3 has 15 residues. V was trimmed by 1 base and J by 7 bases, leaving 13 bases between them. Here the CDR3 reads CASSLSGLIGEKLFF. The CDR3 nucleotides are TGTGCCAGCAGTTTATCAGGGTTAATAGGTGAAAAACTGTTTTTT.

The chain combines TRBV11-2 with TRBJ2-5; TRBD2 matches 9 bases. The CDR3 sequence is 14 residues long. Germline V CDR1 and CDR2: SGHAT, FQNNGV. Germline trimming cut 3 bases from V and 2 bases from J; bases unmatched to any gene: 1. The CDR3 protein is CASSFSGRQETQYF. Here the CDR3 DNA reads TGTGCCAGCAGCTTCAGCGGGAGGCAAGAGACCCAGTACTTC.

This clone has a single count. The V call is TRBV24-1, the J call TRBJ1-5, with 8 positions matching TRBD1. Germline CDR1 and CDR2: KGHDR and SFDVKD. CDR3 length: 17 residues. V lost 9 bases, J lost 2 bases, and 14 bases stayed unmatched. CDR3 loop: CATAGQGRRGGNQPQHF. The DNA of the CDR3 is TGTGCCACCGCCGGACAGGGAAGGAGGGGCGGCAATCAGCCCCAGCATTTT.

The J gene is TRBJ2-7, the V gene TRBV6-5; possible D gene TRBD2, 6 bases. The CDR3 length is 14 residues. V was clipped by 6 bases and J by 4 bases, with 16 bases between them. Germline assignment: CDR1 MNHEY and CDR2 SVGAGI. The CDR3 nucleotides are TGTGCCAGCAGACTAGGAGGGACCTCTTACGAGCAGTACTTC. Its translation is CASRLGGTSYEQYF.

The J gene is TRBJ2-1, the V gene TRBV6-5; 8 nucleotides match TRBD1. After removal of 8 bases from V and 9 bases from J, the junction contained 9 bases not matched to a gene. The CDR3 runs to 13 residues. Germline lookup yields CDR1 MNHEY and CDR2 SVGAGI. CDR3 sequence reads: CASGDRGFGEQFF. The CDR3 coding sequence is TGTGCCAGCGGCGACAGGGGTTTTGGTGAGCAGTTCTTC.

Only one count was recorded for this clone. This chain joins TRBV29-1 and TRBJ1-4; D remains ambiguous. The CDR3 extends over 14 amino acids. Trimming removed 5 bases from V and 10 bases from J, with 20 bases in between. Germline CDR1 and CDR2: SQVTM and ANQGSEA. CDR3 sequence: CSVYRAGGSGKLFF. CDR3 nucleotide sequence: TGCAGCGTTTACCGGGCCGGCGGGTCCGGAAAACTGTTTTTT.

The CDR3 sequence: CASSLQGLEAFF. The CDR3 nucleotides are TGTGCCAGCAGCCTCCAGGGCTTAGAGGCTTTCTTT. The genes are TRBV14 and TRBJ1-1; D is perhaps TRBD1 (5 bases). Germline CDR1 SGHDN, CDR2 FVKESK. V was shortened by 4 bases and J by 11 bases, with 14 bases between the two germline ends. The CDR3 spans 12 residues.

The rearrangement links TRBV7-2 to TRBJ2-5; maybe TRBD2 (6 bases). Germline V gene sequence: CDR1 SGHTA, CDR2 FQGNSA. The CDR3 is 14 amino acids. Trimming stripped 8 bases from V and 4 bases from J, with 17 bases between. In nucleotides, the CDR3 is TGTGCCAGCTCCCCCGGGGGAGCTGCAGAGACCCAGTACTTC. Amino acid sequence: CASSPGGAAETQYF. Looking up the rest from reference TRBV7-2 and TRBJ2-5 gives the full variable domain: GAGVSQSPSNKVTEKGKDVELRCDPISGHTALYWYRQSLGQGLEFLIYFQGNSAPDKSGLPSDRFSAERTGGSVSTLTIQRTQQEDSAVYLCASSPGGAAETQYFGPGTRLLVL.